This T cell receptor (beta chain) was profiled in a study of T cells in Graves' hyperthyroidism and ophthalmopathy. Study-wide results and limits: Most thyroid clonotypes that were expanded above 0.001 also turned up in blood.

Researchers amplified the TCR beta CDR3 regions from RNA transcripts. During a first-round RT-PCR of the TCR CDR3, the HTBI primer set was used. TCRdb processed the multiplex PCR reads anew with MiXCR; each CDR3 protein has one entry. The sample consists of some 300,000 distinct CDR3 sequences, roughly 13% of them appearing once. In this sample, this clonotype turned up a few times. The antigen is unknown. The sample comprised blood. This receptor was identified in a woman in her thirties or forties with Graves' hyperthyroidism.

CDR3 bases: TGTGCCAGCAGCCAAGAAGAGTTCGGTGAGCAGTTCTTC. Translated, it gives CASSQEEFGEQFF. The V and J genes are TRBV4-2 and TRBJ2-1; D is unclear. V dropped 0 bases and J dropped 9 bases, with 9 bases sitting between them. This CDR3 comprises 13 residues. The germline V gene has CDR1 LGHNA and CDR2 YNFKEQ.